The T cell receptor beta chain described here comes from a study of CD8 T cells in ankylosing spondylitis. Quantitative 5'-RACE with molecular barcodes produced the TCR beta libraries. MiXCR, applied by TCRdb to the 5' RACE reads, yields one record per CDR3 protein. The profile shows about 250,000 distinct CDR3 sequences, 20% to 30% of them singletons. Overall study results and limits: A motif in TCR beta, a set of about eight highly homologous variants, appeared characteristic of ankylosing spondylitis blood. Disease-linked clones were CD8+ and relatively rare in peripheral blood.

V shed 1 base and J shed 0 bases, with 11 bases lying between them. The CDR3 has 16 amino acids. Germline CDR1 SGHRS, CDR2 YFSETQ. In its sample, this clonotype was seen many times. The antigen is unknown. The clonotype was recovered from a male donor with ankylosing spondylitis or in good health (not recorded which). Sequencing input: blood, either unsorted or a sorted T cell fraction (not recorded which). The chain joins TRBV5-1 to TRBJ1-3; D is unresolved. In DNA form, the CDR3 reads TGCGCCAGCAGCTTGTATGGACGGACCTCTGGAAACACCATATATTTT. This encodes CASSLYGRTSGNTIYF.